This T cell receptor beta chain stems from a study of T cell responses to AZD1222 COVID-19 vaccine. TCRdb's table, derived via immunoSEQ multiplex PCR, lists solely in-frame clones and lacks some. This sample yields around 89,000 clones, of which approximately 89% are seen a single time; just over 5.5% belongs to the top ten. Concerning this clone: Its matching antigen is unknown.

The CDR3 loop spans 14 amino acids. The ends were cut back, 5 bases at V and 5 bases at J, with 15 bases in the middle. Germline V CDR1 and CDR2: MNHEY, SMNVEV (reference sequence). Overall study results and limits: Clonal diversity was possibly underestimated, and the donors were mostly white British, with more females. Among those given AZD1222, only six were seropositive at baseline.

The TCR originated in an adult who received the AZD1222 COVID-19 vaccine. The input for sequencing was peripheral blood, taken 28 days after the second AZD1222 dose. This chain joins TRBV27 and TRBJ1-2, with D tentatively TRBD1 (5 bases). DNA of the CDR3: TGTGCCAGCAGTCCGGACGGGGGGGGTTATGGCTACACCTTC. Translated: CASSPDGGGYGYTF.